The rows below give T cell receptor beta chains drawn from one sample of a study of lymphopenia after photon versus proton radiotherapy. Libraries were prepared by immunoSEQ multiplex PCR; TCRdb keeps only in-frame clonotypes and omits some of them. The table includes roughly 17,000 clones, roughly 84% detected once. Sequenced material: peripheral blood, taken from a patient treated with proton-based radiotherapy. The receptors shown here come from an older man with pancreatic cancer. CDR3s include the opening cysteine and the closing phenylalanine or tryptophan. The D gene is left open where the match is weak. For some rows the clone size is stated as once, few or many, or as a class when expanded; others skip it.

D gene	clone size	V gene	J gene	CDR3 DNA	CDR3 protein
-	-	TRBV5-1	TRBJ1-1	TGCGCCAGCAGCTTTGGCAGCGGGGGGGACACTGAAGCTTTCTTT	CASSFGSGGDTEAFF
-	few	TRBV23-1	TRBJ1-6	TGCGCCAGCAGTCAACACAAAGGGTGGAATTCACCCCTCCACTTT	CASSQHKGWNSPLHF
-	-	TRBV15	TRBJ2-3	TGTGCCACCAGCAGAGATCCGGGGGCTGGTCCCACAGATACGCAGTATTTT	CATSRDPGAGPTDTQYF
TRBD1	-	TRBV6-5	TRBJ2-1	TGTGCCAGCAGTTACTCGGGGACAGGGAACAATGAGCAGTTCTTC	CASSYSGTGNNEQFF
TRBD1	few	TRBV27	TRBJ1-5	TGTGCCAGCAGTTTAGGACAGGGAGGGCCGGGCAATCAGCCCCAGCATTTT	CASSLGQGGPGNQPQHF
-	-	TRBV5-4	TRBJ1-1	TGTGCCAGCAGCTTGGTTAAGGGTCTGAACACTGAAGCTTTCTTT	CASSLVKGLNTEAFF
-	-	TRBV5-5	TRBJ1-1	TGTGCCAGCAGCTTGGACTGGTCCAGCATGAACACTGAAGCTTTCTTT	CASSLDWSSMNTEAFF
-	-	TRBV7-2	TRBJ1-1	TGTGCCAGCAGCAGAAAAAGAGGCACTGAAGCTTTCTTT	CASSRKRGTEAFF
TRBD1	-	TRBV6-5	TRBJ1-2	TGTGCCAGCAGTTATCGGCAGGGGGTGGGAGGCTACACCTTC	CASSYRQGVGGYTF
-	-	TRBV5-1	TRBJ2-1	TGCGCCAGCAGTAGACAGGGGAGGGCTAATGAGCAGTTCTTC	CASSRQGRANEQFF
TRBD2	-	TRBV14	TRBJ2-1	TGTGCCAGCAGCCAGGGGACTAGGTTAGAGGGCGAGCAGTTCTTC	CASSQGTRLEGEQFF
-	-	TRBV27	TRBJ2-7	TGTGCCAGCAGAAGAGATCCGGGCGAGCAGTACTTC	CASRRDPGEQYF
TRBD2	-	TRBV10-3	TRBJ2-1	TGTGCCTCCAACCCCGGGGGGGACTCGGGGGAGCAGTTCTTC	CASNPGGDSGEQFF
TRBD1	-	TRBV5-4	TRBJ2-6	TGTGCCAGCCACAGGGGCTCCGGGGCCAACGTCCTGACTTTC	CASHRGSGANVLTF
-	-	TRBV2	TRBJ1-4	TGTGCCAGCAGTGAATATTCGGGGAGGGCTAATGAAAAACTGTTTTTT	CASSEYSGRANEKLFF
TRBD1	few	TRBV6-6	TRBJ2-3	TGTGCCAGCAAACCCGGGACAGCGAGGGTCGGGAATACGCAGTATTTT	CASKPGTARVGNTQYF
TRBD1	-	TRBV6-5	TRBJ1-5	TGTGCCAGCAGTCGTCAGGGACAGAGCAATCAGCCCCAGCATTTT	CASSRQGQSNQPQHF
TRBD1	-	TRBV9	TRBJ2-1	TGTGCCAGCAGCGTAGCCTCCCAGGGGGAAGGTGAGCAGTTCTTC	CASSVASQGEGEQFF
TRBD2	-	TRBV5-1	TRBJ2-2	TGCGCCAGCAGCTCCTCCGGGACTATAACCGGGGAGCTGTTTTTT	CASSSSGTITGELFF
-	-	TRBV29-1	TRBJ2-1	TGCAGCGTTCGCCCGTGGCGGGAAAGCTCCTACAATGAGCAGTTCTTC	CSVRPWRESSYNEQFF
TRBD2	-	TRBV27	TRBJ2-1	TGTGCCAGCAGACCGACTAGCGGGGGCTCCTACAATGAGCAGTTCTTC	CASRPTSGGSYNEQFF
-	-	TRBV5-6	TRBJ1-4	TGTGCCAGCAGCTTGGTTTCGGGGTCTAATGAAAAACTGTTTTTT	CASSLVSGSNEKLFF
-	-	TRBV12-5	TRBJ1-6	TGTGCTAGTGGGTGGGACGAATTTTCACCCCTCCACTTT	CASGWDEFSPLHF
TRBD2	once	TRBV9	TRBJ2-3	TGTGCCAGCAGCGTAGAGCGAGCGGGGGCAACAGATACGCAGTATTTT	CASSVERAGATDTQYF
-	-	TRBV25-1	TRBJ2-2	TGTGCCAGCAGCCCGAAAGGTGGTATTTACACCGGGGAGCTGTTTTTT	CASSPKGGIYTGELFF
-	few	TRBV27	TRBJ2-3	TGTGCCAGCAGTTTACCCGGTAGCACAGATACGCAGTATTTT	CASSLPGSTDTQYF
TRBD1	-	TRBV6-4	TRBJ2-1	TGTGCCAGCAGTCCGGGACAGGGGTTTAATGAGCAGTTCTTC	CASSPGQGFNEQFF
TRBD2	once	TRBV10-2	TRBJ2-3	TGCGCCAGCAGTTCAGCGGGAGGTCAAGATACGCAGTATTTT	CASSSAGGQDTQYF
-	-	TRBV30	TRBJ2-3	TGTGCCTGGAGGGGTGGTACGGATAACACAGATACGCAGTATTTT	CAWRGGTDNTDTQYF
TRBD2	-	TRBV11-3	TRBJ2-1	TGTGCCAGCAGCTCCAACCTAGCGGGAACGGGTGAGCAGTTCTTC	CASSSNLAGTGEQFF
-	once	TRBV6-4	TRBJ1-6	TGTGCCAGCAGTGACGAAGGGGGTAATTCACCCCTCCACTTT	CASSDEGGNSPLHF
TRBD2	-	TRBV29-1	TRBJ2-3	TGCAGCTCCCGACTAGCGGCCACAGATACGCAGTATTTT	CSSRLAATDTQYF
-	-	TRBV5-1	TRBJ2-1	TGCGCCAGCAGATCCACAGGTATCACCTACAATGAGCAGTTCTTC	CASRSTGITYNEQFF
-	-	TRBV6-5	TRBJ1-4	TGTGCCAGCAGCGACAGACCTAATGAAAAACTGTTTTTT	CASSDRPNEKLFF
-	-	TRBV6-6	TRBJ2-2	TGTGCCAGCAGACAGGAACCGAACACCGGGGAGCTGTTTTTT	CASRQEPNTGELFF
-	-	TRBV7-2	TRBJ1-5	TGTGCCAGCAGCTTCGGACTGGGGCCTAGCAATCAGCCCCAGCATTTT	CASSFGLGPSNQPQHF
-	-	TRBV27	TRBJ2-7	TGTGCCAGCAGTTTAAGCTTAGGTAGAGCGACTGGGGCCTACGAGCAGTACTTC	CASSLSLGRATGAYEQYF
-	-	TRBV30	TRBJ2-2	TGTGCCTGGAGGTGGAACACCGGGGAGCTGTTTTTT	CAWRWNTGELFF
-	-	TRBV7-9	TRBJ2-7	TGTGCCAGCAGCCCGACTTGGGGCTCCTACGAGCAGTACTTC	CASSPTWGSYEQYF
TRBD2	few	TRBV6-4	TRBJ2-3	TGTGCCAGCAGGGAACTAGCGGGAGGGCCAGATACGCAGTATTTT	CASRELAGGPDTQYF
TRBD1	-	TRBV28	TRBJ1-5	TGTGCCAGCAGTTCACCGAGACAGGGGGCCGGGCAGCCCCAGCATTTT	CASSSPRQGAGQPQHF
TRBD1	once	TRBV30	TRBJ1-4	TGTGCCTGGCACAAGGGGGCTCTTAATGAAAAACTGTTTTTT	CAWHKGALNEKLFF
-	-	TRBV6-4	TRBJ2-1	TGTGCCAGCAGTGCGGCTAGCTTTAATGATGAGCAGTTCTTC	CASSAASFNDEQFF
TRBD1	-	TRBV16	TRBJ2-7	TGTGCCAGCAGCCGGACAGGGAGTTCCTACGAGCAGTACTTC	CASSRTGSSYEQYF
TRBD2	-	TRBV5-1	TRBJ2-5	TGCGCCAGCAGCTTGTCCGGGGGAGGGGAGACCCAGTACTTC	CASSLSGGGETQYF
-	-	TRBV10-1	TRBJ2-1	TGCGCCAGCAGTGAGTCTACCGGCCACATTGAGCAGTTCTTC	CASSESTGHIEQFF
TRBD1	-	TRBV4-2	TRBJ1-5	TGTGCCAGCAGCCAGGCGGGACAGGCAAATCAGCCCCAGCATTTT	CASSQAGQANQPQHF
-	few	TRBV4-1	TRBJ1-5	TGCGCCAGCAGCCACTCAGGGGTTCGTGGCAATCAGCCCCAGCATTTT	CASSHSGVRGNQPQHF
-	-	TRBV9	TRBJ1-1	TGTGCCAGCAGCGTAGTCGTGAACACTGAAGCTTTCTTT	CASSVVVNTEAFF
TRBD2	-	TRBV9	TRBJ2-1	TGTGCCAGCAGCTACGGACTAGACTCTTACAATGAGCAGTTCTTC	CASSYGLDSYNEQFF
-	few	TRBV7-9	TRBJ2-5	TGTGCCAGCAGCTTAGGATCCCTAGCAGGGGAGACCCAGTACTTC	CASSLGSLAGETQYF
-	-	TRBV30	TRBJ1-4	TGTGCCTGGAGTGTACTGGGCTGGGCGGGAGAAAAACTGTTTTTT	CAWSVLGWAGEKLFF
-	-	TRBV18	TRBJ1-4	TGTGCCAGCTCACCATCCTGGGGAACAACTAATGAAAAACTGTTTTTT	CASSPSWGTTNEKLFF
-	-	TRBV6-1	TRBJ2-3	TGTGCCAGCAGTGATTGGGTGGTCTACCTCACAGATACGCAGTATTTT	CASSDWVVYLTDTQYF
TRBD2	-	TRBV19	TRBJ2-1	TGTGCCAGTAGTTACCCTAGCGGGGGGGCCTTCTATGAGCAGTTCTTC	CASSYPSGGAFYEQFF
-	-	TRBV30	TRBJ1-4	TGTGCCTGTCAGTCAGGGTCAACTAATGAAAAACTGTTTTTT	CACQSGSTNEKLFF
-	few	TRBV19	TRBJ1-2	TGTGCCAGTATCAATACAGGGACCTATGGCTACACCTTC	CASINTGTYGYTF
-	once	TRBV7-2	TRBJ1-5	TGTGCCAGCAGCTTATTGTCTCTAGGGGTGGCCAATCAGCCCCAGCATTTT	CASSLLSLGVANQPQHF
-	large	TRBV7-3	TRBJ2-7	TGTGCCAGCAGCTTAAATGCAGGGGAGAACGAGCAGTACTTC	CASSLNAGENEQYF
TRBD1	few	TRBV19	TRBJ2-7	TGTGCCAGTAGTATGAAGGGACAGGGAACCTACGAGCAGTACTTC	CASSMKGQGTYEQYF